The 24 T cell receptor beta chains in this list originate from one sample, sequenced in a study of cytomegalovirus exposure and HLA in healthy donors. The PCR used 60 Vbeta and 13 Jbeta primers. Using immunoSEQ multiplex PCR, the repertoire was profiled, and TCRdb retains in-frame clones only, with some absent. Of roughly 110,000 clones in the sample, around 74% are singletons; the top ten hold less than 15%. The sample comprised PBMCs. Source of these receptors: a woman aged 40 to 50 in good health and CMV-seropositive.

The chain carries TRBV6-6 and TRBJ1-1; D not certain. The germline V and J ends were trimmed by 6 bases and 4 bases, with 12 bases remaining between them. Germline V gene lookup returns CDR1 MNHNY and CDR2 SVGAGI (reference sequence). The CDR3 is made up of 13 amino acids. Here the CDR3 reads CASRVQETTEAFF. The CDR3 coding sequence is TGTGCCAGCAGGGTCCAGGAAACCACTGAAGCTTTCTTT.

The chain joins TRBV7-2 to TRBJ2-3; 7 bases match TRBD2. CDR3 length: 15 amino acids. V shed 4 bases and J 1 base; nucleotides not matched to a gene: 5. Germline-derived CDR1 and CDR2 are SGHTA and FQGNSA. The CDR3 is CASSSHRGGTDTQYF. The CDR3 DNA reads TGTGCCAGCAGCTCACACCGGGGGGGCACAGATACGCAGTATTTT.

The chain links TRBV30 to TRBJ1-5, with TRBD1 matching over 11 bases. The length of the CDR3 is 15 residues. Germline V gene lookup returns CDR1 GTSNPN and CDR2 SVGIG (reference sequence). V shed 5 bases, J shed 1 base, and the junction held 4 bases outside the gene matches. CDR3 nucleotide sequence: TGTGCCTGGGCGGGACAGGGGGGGAGCAATCAGCCCCAGCATTTT. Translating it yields CAWAGQGGSNQPQHF.

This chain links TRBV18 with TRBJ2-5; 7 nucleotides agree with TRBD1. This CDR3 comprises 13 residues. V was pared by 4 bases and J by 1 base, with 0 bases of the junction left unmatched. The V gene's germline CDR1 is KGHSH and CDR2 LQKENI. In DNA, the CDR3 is TGTGCCAGCTCACGGACAGGCCAAGAGACCCAGTACTTC. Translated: CASSRTGQETQYF.

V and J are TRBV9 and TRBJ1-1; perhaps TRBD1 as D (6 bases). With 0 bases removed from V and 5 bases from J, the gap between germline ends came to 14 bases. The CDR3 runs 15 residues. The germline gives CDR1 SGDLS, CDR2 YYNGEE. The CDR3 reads CASSVETGMMTEAFF. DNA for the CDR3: TGTGCCAGCAGCGTAGAAACAGGGATGATGACTGAAGCTTTCTTT.

The CDR3 reads CASSEPGLATDTQYF. CDR3 coding DNA: TGTGCCAGCAGTGAACCGGGACTAGCCACAGATACGCAGTATTTT. The chain couples TRBV6-1 to TRBJ2-3; TRBD2 matches at 9 bases. V lost 2 bases, J lost 2 bases, and 2 bases stayed unmatched. CDR1 is MNHNS and CDR2 is SASEGT in the germline V gene. The CDR3 is 15 residues long.

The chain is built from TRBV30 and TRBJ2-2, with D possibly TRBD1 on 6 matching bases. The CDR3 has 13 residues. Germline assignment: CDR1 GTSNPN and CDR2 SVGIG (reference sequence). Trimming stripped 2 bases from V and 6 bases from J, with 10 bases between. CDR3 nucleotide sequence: TGTGCCTGGAGTTGGGCAGGGGCCGGGGAGCTGTTTTTT. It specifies CAWSWAGAGELFF.

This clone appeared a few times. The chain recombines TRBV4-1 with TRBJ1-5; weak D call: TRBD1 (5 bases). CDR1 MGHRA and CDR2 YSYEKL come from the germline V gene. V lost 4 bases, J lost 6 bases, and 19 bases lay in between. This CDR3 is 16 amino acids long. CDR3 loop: CASSPTKDSLFQPQHF. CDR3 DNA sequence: TGCGCCAGCAGCCCGACAAAAGACAGTTTATTTCAGCCCCAGCATTTT.

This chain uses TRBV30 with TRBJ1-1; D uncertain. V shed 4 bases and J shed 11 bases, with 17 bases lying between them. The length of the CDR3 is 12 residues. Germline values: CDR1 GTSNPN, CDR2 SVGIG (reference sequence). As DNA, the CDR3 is TGTGCCTGGACTAAAGGAGAGGCGACGGCTTTCTTT. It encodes CAWTKGEATAFF.

This chain's CDR3 is CASSLVAGVGNQPQHF. CDR3 DNA sequence: TGTGCCAGCAGCTTAGTCGCAGGGGTGGGCAATCAGCCCCAGCATTTT. The J gene is TRBJ1-5, the V gene TRBV7-2, with TRBD1 as a possible D gene (6 bases). Trimming pared 1 base from V and 2 bases from J, leaving 12 bases between. Germline V gene lookup returns CDR1 SGHTA and CDR2 FQGNSA. The CDR3 spans 16 residues.

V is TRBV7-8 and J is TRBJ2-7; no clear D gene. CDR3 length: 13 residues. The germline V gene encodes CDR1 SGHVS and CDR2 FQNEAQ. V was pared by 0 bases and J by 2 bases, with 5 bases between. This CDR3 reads CASSLAPTYEQYF. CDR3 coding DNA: TGTGCCAGCAGCTTAGCTCCCACCTACGAGCAGTACTTC.

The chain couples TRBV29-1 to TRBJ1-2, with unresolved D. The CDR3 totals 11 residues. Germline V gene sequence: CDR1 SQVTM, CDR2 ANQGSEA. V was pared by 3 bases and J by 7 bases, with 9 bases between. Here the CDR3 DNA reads TGCAGCGTTGACAGTACGGGTGGCTACACCTTC. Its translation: CSVDSTGGYTF.

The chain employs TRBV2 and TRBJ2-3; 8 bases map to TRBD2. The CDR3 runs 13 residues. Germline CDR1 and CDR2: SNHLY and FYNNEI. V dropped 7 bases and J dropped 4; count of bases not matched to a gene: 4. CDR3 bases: TGTGCCAGCACGGGGGGGCCGCCAGATACGCAGTATTTT. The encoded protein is CASTGGPPDTQYF.

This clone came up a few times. The CDR3 DNA reads TGTGCCAGCAGCGCCCGGACAGGCCCGAACACTGAAGCTTTCTTT. Translated, it gives CASSARTGPNTEAFF. V usage is TRBV5-6 and J usage is TRBJ1-1; 7 bases agree with TRBD1. Unmatched junction bases numbered 7, after V lost 4 bases and J lost 1 base. Germline CDR1 reads SGHDT; CDR2 reads YYEEEE. The CDR3 has 15 residues. Based on the CDR3 plus reference TRBV5-6 and TRBJ1-1, the full variable domain is DAGVTQSPTHLIKTRGQQVTLRCSPKSGHDTVSWYQQALGQGPQFIFQYYEEEERQRGNFPDRFSGHQFPNYSSELNVNALLLGDSALYLCASSARTGPNTEAFFGQGTRLTVV.

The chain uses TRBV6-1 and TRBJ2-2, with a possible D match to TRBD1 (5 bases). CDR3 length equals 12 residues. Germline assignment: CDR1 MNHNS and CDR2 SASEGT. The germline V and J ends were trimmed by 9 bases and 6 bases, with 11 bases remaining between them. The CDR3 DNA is TGTGCCAGTGTAGGGGAAGCCGGGGAGCTGTTTTTT. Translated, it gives CASVGEAGELFF.

The DNA of the CDR3 is TGTGCCAGCAGCTTGGCTTGGCGGGGATCACAGACCCAGTACTTC. It codes for CASSLAWRGSQTQYF. The chain has TRBV5-6 and TRBJ2-5; D may be TRBD2 (6 bases). CDR1 is SGHDT, CDR2 YYEEEE, per germline. Trimming took 0 bases from V and 6 from J, leaving 15 bases between them. The CDR3 has 15 residues.

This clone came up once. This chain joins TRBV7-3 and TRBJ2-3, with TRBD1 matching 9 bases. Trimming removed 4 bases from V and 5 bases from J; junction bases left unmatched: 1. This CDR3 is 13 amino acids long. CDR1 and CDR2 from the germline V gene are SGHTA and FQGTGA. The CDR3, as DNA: TGTGCCAGCAGCTGGACAGGGGTAGATACGCAGTATTTT. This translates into CASSWTGVDTQYF.

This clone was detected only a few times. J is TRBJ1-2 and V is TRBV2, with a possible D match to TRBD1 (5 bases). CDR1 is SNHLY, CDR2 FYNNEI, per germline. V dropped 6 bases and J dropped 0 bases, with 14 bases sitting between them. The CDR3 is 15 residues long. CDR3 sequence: CASRKDTYSNYGYTF. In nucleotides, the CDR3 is TGTGCCAGCAGAAAGGACACATATTCTAACTATGGCTACACCTTC.

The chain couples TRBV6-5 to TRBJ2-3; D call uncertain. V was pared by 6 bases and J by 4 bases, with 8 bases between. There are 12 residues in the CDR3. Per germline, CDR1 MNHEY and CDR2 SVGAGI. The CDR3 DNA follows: TGTGCCAGCAGCGCCAGTTCAGATACGCAGTATTTT. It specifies CASSASSDTQYF.

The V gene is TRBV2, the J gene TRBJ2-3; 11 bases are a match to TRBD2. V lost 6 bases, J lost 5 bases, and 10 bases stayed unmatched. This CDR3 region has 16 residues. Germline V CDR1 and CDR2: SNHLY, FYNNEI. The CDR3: CASSLLAGVIGDTQYF. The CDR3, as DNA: TGTGCCAGCAGCCTACTAGCGGGGGTGATAGGAGATACGCAGTATTTT.

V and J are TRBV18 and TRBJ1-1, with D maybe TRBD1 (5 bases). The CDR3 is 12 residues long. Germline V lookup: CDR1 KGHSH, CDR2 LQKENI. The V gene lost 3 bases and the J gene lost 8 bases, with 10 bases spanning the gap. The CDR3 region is CASSPRQTEAFF. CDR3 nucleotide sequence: TGTGCCAGCTCACCGCGACAGACCGAAGCTTTCTTT.

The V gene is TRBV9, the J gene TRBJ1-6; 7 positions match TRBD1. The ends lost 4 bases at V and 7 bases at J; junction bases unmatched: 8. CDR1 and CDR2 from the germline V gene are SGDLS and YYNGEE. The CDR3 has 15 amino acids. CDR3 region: CASSSSGTDNSPLHF. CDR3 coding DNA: TGTGCCAGCAGCTCCTCCGGGACAGACAATTCACCCCTCCACTTT.

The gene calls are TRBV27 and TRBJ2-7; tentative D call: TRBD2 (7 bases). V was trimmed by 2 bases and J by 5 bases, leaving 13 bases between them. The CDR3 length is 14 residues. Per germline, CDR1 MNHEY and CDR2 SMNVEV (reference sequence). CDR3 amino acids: CASSLLRGGDEQYF. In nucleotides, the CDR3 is TGTGCCAGCAGTTTACTGAGGGGGGGGGACGAGCAGTACTTC.

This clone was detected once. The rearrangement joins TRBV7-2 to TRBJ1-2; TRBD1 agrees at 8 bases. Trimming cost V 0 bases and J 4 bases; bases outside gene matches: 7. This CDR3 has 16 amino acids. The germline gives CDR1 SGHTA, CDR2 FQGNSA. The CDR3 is CASSLAPGQVGYGYTF. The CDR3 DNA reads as TGTGCCAGCAGCTTAGCCCCGGGACAGGTTGGCTATGGCTACACCTTC.